This T cell receptor beta chain was profiled in a study of blood T cell repertoires in COVID-19. One Seattle source followed patients from active infection through their disease course. Sequenced by immunoSEQ multiplex PCR; TCRdb stores in-frame clones only, minus some. Of 300,000 to 450,000 clones listed, around 87% were seen once; the top ten hold about 10%. The TCR was taken from a woman under 40 with COVID-19, enrolled during active disease. Sequencing input: peripheral blood.

CDR3 region: CASSPITGLAGNTDTQYF. The CDR3 region has the DNA TGTGCCAGCAGTCCAATTACGGGACTAGCGGGGAACACAGATACGCAGTATTTT. The chain combines TRBV6-6 with TRBJ2-3; 13 nucleotides match TRBD2. The CDR3 contains 18 residues. CDR1 is MNHNY and CDR2 is SVGAGI in the germline V gene (reference sequence). After removal of 5 bases from V and 2 bases from J, the junction contained 10 bases not matched to a gene.